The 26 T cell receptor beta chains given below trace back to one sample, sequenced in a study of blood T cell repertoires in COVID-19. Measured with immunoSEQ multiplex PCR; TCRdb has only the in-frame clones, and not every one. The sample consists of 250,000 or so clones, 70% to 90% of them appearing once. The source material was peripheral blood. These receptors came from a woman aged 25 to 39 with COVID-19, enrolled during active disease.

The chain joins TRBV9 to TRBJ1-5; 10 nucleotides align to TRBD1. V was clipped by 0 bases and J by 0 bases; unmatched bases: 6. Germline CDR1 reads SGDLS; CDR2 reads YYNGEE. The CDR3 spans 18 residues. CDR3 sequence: CASSVDGQGGRSNQPQHF. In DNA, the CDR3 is TGTGCCAGCAGCGTAGATGGACAGGGGGGGCGTAGCAATCAGCCCCAGCATTTT.

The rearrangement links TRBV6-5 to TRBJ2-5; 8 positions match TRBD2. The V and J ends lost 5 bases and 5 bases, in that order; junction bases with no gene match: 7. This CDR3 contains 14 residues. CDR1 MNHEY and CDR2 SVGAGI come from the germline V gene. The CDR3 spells CASSRTSTSETQYF. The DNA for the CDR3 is TGTGCCAGCAGTCGGACTAGCACGTCCGAGACCCAGTACTTC.

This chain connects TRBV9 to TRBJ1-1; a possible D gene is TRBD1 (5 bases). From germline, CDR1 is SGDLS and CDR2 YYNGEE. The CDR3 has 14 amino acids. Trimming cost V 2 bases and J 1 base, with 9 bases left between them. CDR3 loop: CASSVWGGNTEAFF. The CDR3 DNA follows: TGTGCCAGCAGCGTTTGGGGCGGGAACACTGAAGCTTTCTTT.

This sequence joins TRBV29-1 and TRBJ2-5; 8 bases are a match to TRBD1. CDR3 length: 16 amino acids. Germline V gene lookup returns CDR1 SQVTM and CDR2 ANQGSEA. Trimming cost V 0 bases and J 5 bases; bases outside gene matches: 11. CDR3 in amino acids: CSVEDLHQGAWETQYF. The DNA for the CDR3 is TGCAGCGTTGAAGATCTTCATCAGGGGGCGTGGGAGACCCAGTACTTC.

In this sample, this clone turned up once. CDR3 region: CASSLRGDTEAFF. Here the CDR3 DNA reads TGTGCCAGCAGCTTAAGGGGCGACACTGAAGCTTTCTTT. The rearrangement links TRBV11-3 to TRBJ1-1; tentative D call: TRBD1 (5 bases). Germline V gene sequence: CDR1 SGHNT, CDR2 YENEEA. The CDR3 sequence is 13 residues long. V lost 2 bases and J lost 3, with 7 bases in between.

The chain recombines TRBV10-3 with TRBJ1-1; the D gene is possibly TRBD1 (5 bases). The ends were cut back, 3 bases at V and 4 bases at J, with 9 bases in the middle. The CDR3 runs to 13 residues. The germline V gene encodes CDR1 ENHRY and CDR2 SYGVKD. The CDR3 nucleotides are TGTGCCATCAGTGATCTCGGGGGCACTGAAGCTTTCTTT. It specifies CAISDLGGTEAFF.

The CDR3 coding sequence is TGTGCCACCAGCAGAGGAGGGAACGAAAAACTGTTTTTT. This codes for CATSRGGNEKLFF. The chain is built from TRBV15 and TRBJ1-4; D unclear. V was clipped by 1 base and J by 8 bases, with 8 bases between them. From germline, CDR1 is LNHNV and CDR2 YYDKDF (reference sequence). The CDR3 extends over 13 amino acids.

CDR3 nucleotides: TGTGCCAGCAGCTTGGACAGGGGCATAACCCCCTACGAGCAGTACTTC. It specifies CASSLDRGITPYEQYF. The V and J genes are TRBV5-4 and TRBJ2-7; 7 bases line up with TRBD1. CDR1 SGHNT and CDR2 YYREEE come from the germline V gene (reference sequence). CDR3 length: 16 residues. Germline trimming cut 0 bases from V and 2 bases from J; bases unmatched to any gene: 8. Based on the CDR3 plus reference TRBV5-4 and TRBJ2-7, the full variable domain is ETGVTQSPTHLIKTRGQQVTLRCSSQSGHNTVSWYQQALGQGPQFIFQYYREEENGRGNFPPRFSGLQFPNYSSELNVNALELDDSALYLCASSLDRGITPYEQYFGPGTRLTVT.

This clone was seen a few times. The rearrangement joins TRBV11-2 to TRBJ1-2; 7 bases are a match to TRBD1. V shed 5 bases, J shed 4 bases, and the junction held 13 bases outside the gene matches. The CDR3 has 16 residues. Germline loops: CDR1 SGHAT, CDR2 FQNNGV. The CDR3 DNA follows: TGTGCCAGCAGCCCCTTGAGAGGGGGCACGAGCTATGGCTACACCTTC. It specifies CASSPLRGGTSYGYTF.

CDR3 sequence (DNA): TGTGCCAGCAGTGATCTAGCGGGAGGGCATGGCGAGCAGTACGTC. This sequence encodes CASSDLAGGHGEQYV. The V and J genes are TRBV6-2 or TRBV6-3 and TRBJ2-7, with 12 bases identical to TRBD2. The CDR3 has 15 residues. CDR1 and CDR2 from the germline V gene are MNHEY and SVGEGT. With 5 bases clipped from V and 6 bases from J, the junction kept 8 bases outside the gene matches.

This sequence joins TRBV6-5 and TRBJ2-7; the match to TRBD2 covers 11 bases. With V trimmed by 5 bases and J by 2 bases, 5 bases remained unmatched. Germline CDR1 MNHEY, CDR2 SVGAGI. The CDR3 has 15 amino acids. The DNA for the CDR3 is TGTGCCAGCAGTAGAATGGGACTAGCGGCCTACGAGCAGTACTTC. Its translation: CASSRMGLAAYEQYF.

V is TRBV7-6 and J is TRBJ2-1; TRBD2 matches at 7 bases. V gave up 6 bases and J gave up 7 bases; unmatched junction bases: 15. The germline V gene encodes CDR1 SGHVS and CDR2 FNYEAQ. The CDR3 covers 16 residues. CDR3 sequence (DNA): TGTGCCAGCAGTACTCCTTGGCGCGGGAGTGGGAATGAGCAGTTCTTC. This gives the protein CASSTPWRGSGNEQFF.

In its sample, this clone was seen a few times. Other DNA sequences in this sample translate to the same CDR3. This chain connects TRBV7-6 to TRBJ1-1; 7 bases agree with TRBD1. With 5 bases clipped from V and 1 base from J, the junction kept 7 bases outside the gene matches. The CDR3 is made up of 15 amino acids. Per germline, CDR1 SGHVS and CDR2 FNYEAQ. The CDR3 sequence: CASSPRQGANTEAFF. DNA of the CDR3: TGTGCCAGCAGCCCACGACAGGGTGCGAACACTGAAGCTTTCTTT. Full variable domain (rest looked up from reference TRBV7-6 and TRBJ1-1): GAGVSQSPRYKVTKRGQDVALRCDPISGHVSLYWYRQALGQGPEFLTYFNYEAQQDKSGLPNDRFSAERPEGSISTLTIQRTEQRDSAMYRCASSPRQGANTEAFFGQGTRLTVV.

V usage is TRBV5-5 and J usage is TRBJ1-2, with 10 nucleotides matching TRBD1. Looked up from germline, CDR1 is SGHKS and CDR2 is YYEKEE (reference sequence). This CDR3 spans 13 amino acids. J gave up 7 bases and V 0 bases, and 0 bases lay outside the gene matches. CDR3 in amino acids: CASSLGQGAGYTF. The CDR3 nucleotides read TGTGCCAGCAGCTTGGGACAGGGGGCTGGCTACACCTTC.

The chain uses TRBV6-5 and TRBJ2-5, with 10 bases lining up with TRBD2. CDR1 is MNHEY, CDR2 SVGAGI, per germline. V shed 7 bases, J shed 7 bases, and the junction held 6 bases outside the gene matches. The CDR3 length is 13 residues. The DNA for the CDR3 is TGTGCCAGCAATCTAGCGGGGGCGGGGACCCAGTACTTC. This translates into CASNLAGAGTQYF.

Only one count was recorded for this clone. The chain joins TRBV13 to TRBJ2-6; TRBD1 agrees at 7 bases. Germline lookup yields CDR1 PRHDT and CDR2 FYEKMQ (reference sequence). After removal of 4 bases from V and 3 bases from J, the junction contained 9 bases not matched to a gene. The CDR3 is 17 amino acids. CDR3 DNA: TGTGCCAGCAGCTCGGGACAGTCCCTCCGTGGGGCCAACGTCCTGACTTTC. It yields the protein CASSSGQSLRGANVLTF. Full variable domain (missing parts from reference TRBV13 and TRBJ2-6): AAGVIQSPRHLIKEKRETATLKCYPIPRHDTVYWYQQGPGQDPQFLISFYEKMQSDKGSIPDRFSAQQFSDYHSELNMSSLELGDSALYFCASSSGQSLRGANVLTFGAGSRLTVL.

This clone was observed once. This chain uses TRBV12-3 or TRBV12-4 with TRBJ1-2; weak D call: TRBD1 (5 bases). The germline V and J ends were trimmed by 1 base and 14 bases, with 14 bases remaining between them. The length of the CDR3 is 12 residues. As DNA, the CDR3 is TGTGCCAGCAGTTTAGGGGGCATAGGGTGGACCTTC. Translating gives CASSLGGIGWTF.

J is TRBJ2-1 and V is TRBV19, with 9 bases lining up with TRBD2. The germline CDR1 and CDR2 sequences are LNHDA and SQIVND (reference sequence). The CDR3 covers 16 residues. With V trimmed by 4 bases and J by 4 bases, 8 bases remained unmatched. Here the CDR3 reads CASSRASGANYNEQFF. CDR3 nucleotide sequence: TGTGCCAGTAGTAGGGCTAGCGGGGCAAATTACAATGAGCAGTTCTTC.

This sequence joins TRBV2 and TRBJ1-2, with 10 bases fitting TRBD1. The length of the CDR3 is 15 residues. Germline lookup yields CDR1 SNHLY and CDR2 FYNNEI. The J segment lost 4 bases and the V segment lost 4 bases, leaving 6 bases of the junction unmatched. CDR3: CASSVRDRGSYGYTF. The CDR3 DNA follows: TGTGCCAGCAGTGTGAGGGACAGGGGAAGCTATGGCTACACCTTC.

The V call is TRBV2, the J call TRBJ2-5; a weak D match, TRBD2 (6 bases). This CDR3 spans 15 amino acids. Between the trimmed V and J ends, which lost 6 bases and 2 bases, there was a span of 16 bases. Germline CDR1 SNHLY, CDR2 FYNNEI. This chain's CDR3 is CASSLGLREQETQYF. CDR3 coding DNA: TGTGCCAGCAGCCTGGGACTGCGAGAACAAGAGACCCAGTACTTC.

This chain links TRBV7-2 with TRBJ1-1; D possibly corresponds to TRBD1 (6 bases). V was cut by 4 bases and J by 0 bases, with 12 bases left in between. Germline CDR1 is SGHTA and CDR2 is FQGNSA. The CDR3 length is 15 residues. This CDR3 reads CASSSSGGMNTEAFF. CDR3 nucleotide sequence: TGTGCCAGCAGCTCGTCGGGGGGCATGAACACTGAAGCTTTCTTT.

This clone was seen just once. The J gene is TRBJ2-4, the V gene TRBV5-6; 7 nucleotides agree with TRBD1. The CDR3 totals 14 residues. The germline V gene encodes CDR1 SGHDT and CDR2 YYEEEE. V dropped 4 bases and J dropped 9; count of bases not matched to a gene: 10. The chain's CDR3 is CASSQDRVSSIQYF. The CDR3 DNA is TGTGCCAGCAGCCAAGACAGGGTGTCGAGCATTCAGTACTTC.

The CDR3 nucleotides read TGTGCCAGCAGCTTAGAATGGGGCAGGAGGGCAGATACGCAGTATTTT. Residues: CASSLEWGRRADTQYF. The gene calls are TRBV11-3 and TRBJ2-3; D may be TRBD2 (6 bases). Germline V gives CDR1 SGHNT, CDR2 YENEEA. V was trimmed by 0 bases and J by 4 bases, leaving 14 bases between them. This CDR3 is built from 16 residues. The variable domain in full, with the rest retrieved from reference TRBV11-3 and TRBJ2-3, is EAGVVQSPRYKIIEKKQPVAFWCNPISGHNTLYWYLQNLGQGPELLIRYENEEAVDDSQLPKDRFSAERLKGVDSTLKIQPAELGDSAVYLCASSLEWGRRADTQYFGPGTRLTVL.

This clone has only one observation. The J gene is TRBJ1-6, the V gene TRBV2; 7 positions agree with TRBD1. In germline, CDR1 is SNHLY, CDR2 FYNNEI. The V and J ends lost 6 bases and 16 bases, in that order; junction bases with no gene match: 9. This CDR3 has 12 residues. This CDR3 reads CASRAGQAHLHF. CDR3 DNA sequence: TGTGCCAGCAGGGCCGGACAGGCCCATCTCCACTTT.

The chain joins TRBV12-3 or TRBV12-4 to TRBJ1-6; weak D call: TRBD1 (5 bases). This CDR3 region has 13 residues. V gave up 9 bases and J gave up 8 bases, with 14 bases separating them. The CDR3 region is CASRSQGDSPLHF. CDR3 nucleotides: TGTGCCAGTCGAAGTCAGGGTGATTCACCCCTCCACTTT.

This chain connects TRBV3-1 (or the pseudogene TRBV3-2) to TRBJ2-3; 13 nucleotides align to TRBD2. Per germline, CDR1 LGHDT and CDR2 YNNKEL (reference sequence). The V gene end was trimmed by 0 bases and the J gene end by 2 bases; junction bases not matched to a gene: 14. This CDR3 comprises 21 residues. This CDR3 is CASSQDLSTSGGRAFTDTQYF. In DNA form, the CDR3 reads TGTGCCAGCAGCCAAGATTTGTCGACTAGCGGGGGGCGGGCTTTCACAGATACGCAGTATTTT.